The TCR beta chain described here comes from a study of blood T cell repertoires in COVID-19. V was clipped by 7 bases and J by 0 bases, with 4 bases between them. Germline V CDR1 and CDR2: SGHRS, YFSETQ. The CDR3 is 12 residues long. Participants reported their clinical history, and cohort assignment relied on those reports. TCRdb keeps only in-frame clones here, not all; method: immunoSEQ multiplex PCR. The table lists around 200,000 clones, 75% to 90% of them singletons. The gene calls are TRBV5-1 and TRBJ2-2; D ambiguous. What was sequenced was PBMCs or T cells enriched from blood (not recorded which). This clonotype was obtained from a woman aged 40 to 49 with acute COVID-19. CDR3 amino acids: CASSANTGELFF. The DNA for the CDR3 is TGCGCCAGCTCGGCGAACACCGGGGAGCTGTTTTTT.